These 30 T cell receptor beta chains came from one sample sequenced in a study of shared clonotypes between healthy human individuals. CD45RO-negative cells were positively selected for CCR7, leaving out terminally differentiated effector memory CD45RA+ cells. Method: immunoSEQ multiplex PCR; TCRdb's copy keeps in-frame clones and lacks some. In the table there are roughly 2.1 million clones, more than 85% of which are singletons. The sample consisted of naive CD8+ T cells from PBMCs. These receptors were collected from a man aged 18 to 35 in good health. Some clones in this sample may be carry-over from other donors' samples.

This clone was observed once. J is TRBJ2-7 and V is TRBV2; TRBD1 matches at 10 bases. The CDR3 length is 18 residues. The ends lost 7 bases at V and 0 bases at J; junction bases unmatched: 15. Germline V gives CDR1 SNHLY, CDR2 FYNNEI. CDR3 sequence (DNA): TGTGCCAGCACCCCGGGACAGGGGATAACCCTCTTCTCCTACGAGCAGTACTTC. Its translation is CASTPGQGITLFSYEQYF.

Here the CDR3 reads CASRWGSASYEQYF. The CDR3 nucleotides read TGTGCCAGCAGGTGGGGGTCAGCCTCCTACGAGCAGTACTTC. J is TRBJ2-7 and V is TRBV27; D tentatively reads TRBD1 or TRBD2 (5 bases each). Looked up from germline, CDR1 is MNHEY and CDR2 is SMNVEV (reference sequence). Trimming left V 6 bases short and J 0 bases short, with 12 bases between. The CDR3 consists of 14 residues.

A single count supports this clone. This chain links TRBV28 with TRBJ1-2; no clear D gene. This CDR3 has 15 residues. V was shortened by 1 base and J by 6 bases, with 15 bases between the two germline ends. The germline V gene encodes CDR1 MDHEN and CDR2 SYDVKM. DNA of the CDR3: TGTGCCAGCAGTTTATTTGCCGTTGGCCCAAATGGCTACACCTTC. As protein: CASSLFAVGPNGYTF.

This rearrangement joins TRBV6-5 to TRBJ2-7; the match to TRBD1 covers 7 bases. CDR3 length: 16 residues. The junction had 8 bases not matched to a gene; V was cut back by 0 bases and J by 3 bases. Germline V gene lookup returns CDR1 MNHEY and CDR2 SVGAGI. CDR3 region: CASSYSLGTEDYEQYF. The CDR3 DNA follows: TGTGCCAGCAGTTACTCCCTTGGGACAGAAGACTACGAGCAGTACTTC.

The chain joins TRBV7-6 to TRBJ2-7; no definite D call. The CDR3 has 13 residues. V was shortened by 0 bases and J by 3 bases, with 6 bases between the two germline ends. The V gene's germline CDR1 is SGHVS and CDR2 FNYEAQ. The CDR3 DNA reads as TGTGCCAGCAGCTTAGCCGTGGACTACGAGCAGTACTTC. This encodes CASSLAVDYEQYF. Filled out from reference TRBV7-6 and TRBJ2-7, the complete variable domain reads GAGVSQSPRYKVTKRGQDVALRCDPISGHVSLYWYRQALGQGPEFLTYFNYEAQQDKSGLPNDRFSAERPEGSISTLTIQRTEQRDSAMYRCASSLAVDYEQYFGPGTRLTVT.

V gene TRBV7-6 combines with J gene TRBJ1-3; a weak D match, TRBD1 (5 bases). Germline lookup yields CDR1 SGHVS and CDR2 FNYEAQ. The CDR3 runs 14 residues. V was trimmed by 5 bases and J by 0 bases, leaving 8 bases between them. CDR3 amino acids: CASSQGLSGNTIYF. The DNA of the CDR3 is TGTGCCAGCAGCCAGGGCCTCTCTGGAAACACCATATATTTT.

This chain connects TRBV5-1 to TRBJ1-3; D uncertain. Germline lookup yields CDR1 SGHRS and CDR2 YFSETQ. Trimming removed 0 bases at V and 4 bases at J, with 14 bases between. The CDR3 sequence is 16 residues long. CDR3 nucleotides: TGCGCCAGCAGCTTGGGAGGTAGAAATCAAGGAAACACCATATATTTT. Translation gives CASSLGGRNQGNTIYF.

The chain carries TRBV7-6 and TRBJ2-2; D not certain. The CDR3 is 12 residues long. Germline V gene lookup returns CDR1 SGHVS and CDR2 FNYEAQ. The germline V and J ends were trimmed by 4 bases and 6 bases, with 6 bases remaining between them. The CDR3 protein is CASSSRPGELFF. The CDR3, as DNA: TGTGCCAGCAGCTCTAGGCCCGGGGAGCTGTTTTTT. Full variable domain (remainder filled in from reference TRBV7-6 and TRBJ2-2): GAGVSQSPRYKVTKRGQDVALRCDPISGHVSLYWYRQALGQGPEFLTYFNYEAQQDKSGLPNDRFSAERPEGSISTLTIQRTEQRDSAMYRCASSSRPGELFFGEGSRLTVL.

The chain combines TRBV11-3 with TRBJ1-2; maybe TRBD1 (5 bases). The CDR3 consists of 12 residues. CDR1 and CDR2 (germline): SGHNT, YENEEA. V gave up 8 bases and J gave up 6 bases, with 13 bases separating them. In DNA form, the CDR3 reads TGTGCCAGCCAAGGGGTCGAGGATGGCTACACCTTC. It translates to CASQGVEDGYTF.

This clone was counted a single time. The same CDR3 arises from other DNA sequences in this sample as well. This chain connects TRBV27 to TRBJ2-3; the D is unclear. V was clipped by 0 bases and J by 4 bases, with 8 bases between them. Germline V gene data show CDR1 as MNHEY and CDR2 as SMNVEV (reference sequence). The CDR3 is 14 amino acids. The CDR3 protein is CASSLSVGSDTQYF. CDR3 DNA: TGTGCCAGCAGTTTATCAGTGGGATCAGATACGCAGTATTTT.

As to this clone: Other DNA sequences within the sample encode an identical CDR3. The gene calls are TRBV9 and TRBJ2-1; D is possibly TRBD1 (6 bases). The ends were cut back, 3 bases at V and 2 bases at J, with 15 bases in the middle. The CDR3 is 16 residues long. The germline CDR1 and CDR2 sequences are SGDLS and YYNGEE. This CDR3 is CASSGGRGTPYNEQFF. The CDR3 bases are TGTGCCAGCAGCGGTGGTAGGGGGACCCCCTACAATGAGCAGTTCTTC.

The DNA of the CDR3 is TGTGCCAGCAGTAAAAAGGGCGGCTGGGAGCAGTACTTC. It specifies CASSKKGGWEQYF. The chain employs TRBV11-2 and TRBJ2-7; D is unclear. Looked up from germline, CDR1 is SGHAT and CDR2 is FQNNGV. Trimming removed 6 bases at V and 7 bases at J, with 16 bases between. There are 13 residues in the CDR3.

V gene TRBV7-9 combines with J gene TRBJ2-5; D is possibly TRBD1 or TRBD2 (5 bases each). This CDR3 has 16 amino acids. Trimming stripped 2 bases from V and 4 bases from J, with 17 bases between. Germline values: CDR1 SEHNR, CDR2 FQNEAQ (reference sequence). The CDR3 region is CASSLFRERGTETQYF. The CDR3 DNA reads TGTGCCAGCAGCTTATTCAGGGAACGGGGAACAGAGACCCAGTACTTC.

V and J are TRBV29-1 and TRBJ1-2, with 10 bases that match TRBD1. V lost 5 bases to trimming and J lost 0 bases; unmatched junction nucleotides: 6. The CDR3 has 15 amino acids. In germline, CDR1 is SQVTM, CDR2 ANQGSEA. This chain's CDR3 is CSVPGTGATNYGYTF. The DNA for the CDR3 is TGCAGCGTTCCCGGGACAGGGGCTACTAACTATGGCTACACCTTC.

The genes are TRBV20-1 and TRBJ2-5; D gene ambiguous. The CDR3 loop spans 11 amino acids. With 8 bases removed from V and 1 base from J, the gap between germline ends came to 8 bases. Germline loops: CDR1 DFQATT, CDR2 SNEGSKA (reference sequence). CDR3 nucleotides: TGCAGTCGTTGTCCCCAAGAGACCCAGTACTTC. Protein product: CSRCPQETQYF.

The chain carries TRBV7-9 and TRBJ2-3; 8 bases align to TRBD2. Germline V gene lookup returns CDR1 SEHNR and CDR2 FQNEAQ (reference sequence). Trimming at V came to 4 bases and at J to 1 base, leaving 1 base not matched to a gene. The CDR3 has 14 residues. This CDR3 reads CASSSTSGTDTQYF. For the CDR3, the DNA is TGTGCCAGCAGCTCGACTAGCGGCACAGATACGCAGTATTTT.

This chain connects TRBV29-1 to TRBJ2-1; possibly TRBD2 for D (6 bases). The V and J ends lost 1 base and 3 bases respectively, with 13 bases between them. The germline gives CDR1 SQVTM, CDR2 ANQGSEA. The CDR3 sequence is 15 residues long. The CDR3 is CSVEGGGKIYNEQFF. Written as DNA, the CDR3 is TGCAGCGTTGAAGGGGGCGGGAAGATCTACAATGAGCAGTTCTTC.

The chain is built from TRBV4-1 and TRBJ1-4; D gene uncertain. Germline assignment: CDR1 MGHRA and CDR2 YSYEKL. The CDR3 has 13 residues. Trimming shortened V by 5 bases and J by 7 bases, and 11 bases separated the two germline ends. The CDR3 protein is CASSLRRGEKLFF. CDR3 bases: TGCGCCAGCAGCTTAAGAAGAGGTGAAAAACTGTTTTTT.

This chain links TRBV4-2 with TRBJ2-1; 11 bases are a match to TRBD2. The CDR3 spans 20 residues. Trimming took 1 base from V and 0 from J; bases not matched to a gene: 11. CDR1 is LGHNA, CDR2 YNFKEQ, per germline. CDR3 in DNA: TGTGCCAGCAGCCAAGTAATTGTGGGACTAGCGGAAAGCTCCTACAATGAGCAGTTCTTC. Amino acids: CASSQVIVGLAESSYNEQFF.

The chain employs TRBV4-3 and TRBJ2-7; TRBD1 aligns across 8 bases. V shed 1 base and J 5 bases; nucleotides not matched to a gene: 10. Germline assignment: CDR1 LGHNA and CDR2 YSLEER. The CDR3 runs 16 residues. As DNA, the CDR3 is TGCGCCAGCAGCCAAGGCGGACAGGGTATGATCCACGAGCAGTACTTC. Protein sequence: CASSQGGQGMIHEQYF.

CDR3 sequence reads: CASSYGRANTGELFF. CDR3 coding DNA: TGTGCCAGCAGTTACGGCAGGGCGAACACCGGGGAGCTGTTTTTT. This chain joins TRBV6-5 and TRBJ2-2, with TRBD1 as a possible D gene (5 bases). CDR1 is MNHEY, CDR2 SVGAGI, per germline. The CDR3 loop spans 15 amino acids. Trimming removed 2 bases at V and 0 bases at J, with 7 bases between.

The chain uses TRBV9 and TRBJ2-1, with D possibly TRBD2 on 6 matching bases. The CDR3 runs 14 residues. Between the trimmed V and J ends, which lost 0 bases and 6 bases, there was a span of 10 bases. CDR1 is SGDLS, CDR2 YYNGEE, per germline. In DNA, the CDR3 is TGTGCCAGCAGCGTAGGCGGGACGCCCAATGAGCAGTTCTTC. This sequence encodes CASSVGGTPNEQFF.

This clone has only a few counts. The chain uses TRBV7-9 and TRBJ2-2; D is unresolved. The CDR3 length is 13 residues. The V end lost 5 bases, the J end lost 7 bases, and 11 bases lay between the germline ends. CDR1 is SEHNR, CDR2 FQNEAQ, per germline (reference sequence). The CDR3 spells CASSGLPSGELFF. The CDR3 region has the DNA TGTGCCAGCAGCGGATTGCCCAGCGGGGAGCTGTTTTTT.

The chain recombines TRBV4-1 with TRBJ1-6; D is unclear. There are 13 residues in the CDR3. Germline V gene sequence: CDR1 MGHRA, CDR2 YSYEKL. The germline V and J ends were trimmed by 6 bases and 7 bases, with 10 bases remaining between them. The CDR3 nucleotides are TGCGCCAGCAGTTTAGGGAACAATTCACCCCTCCACTTT. Encoded protein: CASSLGNNSPLHF.

This chain links TRBV29-1 with TRBJ2-7, with TRBD1 matching 7 bases. The CDR3 totals 12 residues. J was trimmed by 3 bases and V by 7 bases; bases with no gene match: 6. Germline V CDR1 and CDR2: SQVTM, ANQGSEA. CDR3 protein: CSAGQVSYEQYF. CDR3 DNA sequence: TGCAGCGCCGGACAGGTCAGCTACGAGCAGTACTTC.

The J gene is TRBJ2-7, the V gene TRBV28; the D gene is possibly TRBD2 (5 bases). Germline V gene lookup returns CDR1 MDHEN and CDR2 SYDVKM. CDR3 length: 13 residues. V was clipped by 5 bases and J by 4 bases, with 12 bases between them. This CDR3 reads CASSRPLEYEQYF. CDR3 DNA sequence: TGTGCCAGCAGTCGACCACTAGAATACGAGCAGTACTTC.

The chain combines TRBV10-3 with TRBJ2-5; D is unclear. Germline-derived CDR1 and CDR2 are ENHRY and SYGVKD. The CDR3 loop spans 13 amino acids. Trimming cost V 6 bases and J 4 bases, with 12 bases left between them. CDR3 loop: CAIRQDWGETQYF. CDR3 sequence (DNA): TGTGCCATCAGGCAGGATTGGGGAGAGACCCAGTACTTC.

This sequence joins TRBV5-6 and TRBJ2-5; no definite D call. CDR3 length equals 16 residues. Germline lookup yields CDR1 SGHDT and CDR2 YYEEEE. The V gene lost 2 bases and the J gene lost 4 bases, with 18 bases spanning the gap. The CDR3, as DNA: TGTGCCAGCAGCTTCTGGGGATCCCTCACGTCAGAGACCCAGTACTTC. Translated: CASSFWGSLTSETQYF.

This clone was counted a single time. V gene TRBV5-8 combines with J gene TRBJ1-2; D is unresolved. The germline V gene has CDR1 SGHTS and CDR2 YDEGEE. V lost 0 bases and J lost 8, with 14 bases in between. The CDR3 runs to 14 residues. The CDR3 DNA reads TGTGCCAGCAGCTTGGCCTTGGAAGGGCTAGGCTACACCTTC. Protein: CASSLALEGLGYTF.

The chain is built from TRBV4-3 and TRBJ2-2; 8 nucleotides align to TRBD1. V trimming: 1 base; J trimming: 5 bases; junction bases outside the gene matches: 0. From germline, CDR1 is LGHNA and CDR2 YSLEER. CDR3 length equals 14 residues. This chain's CDR3 is CASSQGTGTGELFF. CDR3 DNA sequence: TGCGCCAGCAGCCAAGGGACAGGGACCGGGGAGCTGTTTTTT.